This T cell receptor (beta chain) emerged from a study of blood T cell repertoires in COVID-19. Study background: The United States, Italy and Spain provided the acute and convalescent COVID-19 samples. Sample material is recorded as cDNA or gDNA derived from T cells, B-cell-depleted T cells, or PBMCs.

V was cut by 1 base and J by 0 bases, with 8 bases left in between. The germline CDR1 and CDR2 sequences are SGHTA and FQGTGA. The length of the CDR3 is 15 residues. Source study methods: Amplification with reference gene primers provided the estimates of nucleated cell counts. Produced via immunoSEQ multiplex PCR; TCRdb's table is partial and in-frame only. The DNA was the basis for D and trimming; V, J and clone size are from that table. The data contain some 130,000 clones, approximately 84% of them singletons. The chain links TRBV7-3 to TRBJ2-3; D is unresolved. The sample consisted of peripheral blood. This clonotype was obtained from a woman aged 25 to 39 who had recovered from COVID-19. CDR3 region: CASSLIPGSTDTQYF. CDR3 nucleotide sequence: TGTGCCAGCAGCTTAATCCCGGGTAGCACAGATACGCAGTATTTT. The full variable domain, its missing parts supplied by reference TRBV7-3 and TRBJ2-3, is GAGVSQTPSNKVTEKGKYVELRCDPISGHTALYWYRQSLGQGPEFLIYFQGTGAADDSGLPNDRFFAVRPEGSVSTLKIQRTERGDSAVYLCASSLIPGSTDTQYFGPGTRLTVL.